This T cell receptor (beta chain) was captured in a study of beta chain features in type 1 diabetes. Study findings and constraints: Although PCR might favor shorter templates, it would do so equally in patients and controls.

Expressed TCRB transcripts got sequenced, as all isolated RNA was reverse transcribed. The protocol was immunoSEQ multiplex PCR, while the TCRdb copy is restricted to in-frame clones and leaves out a portion. Here the sample spans about 930,000 clones, roughly a sixth being singletons. Naive, central memory, regulatory and stem cell-like memory cells within the CD4+ compartment were sorted using CD45RO/CCR7/CD25/CD127/CD95/CD27. A note on this clone: The antigen is undetermined.

The length of the CDR3 is 15 residues. Losses at the gene ends were 4 bases for V and 4 bases for J; bases not matched to a gene: 5. Germline lookup yields CDR1 SNHLY and CDR2 FYNNEI. The source of this sequence is a woman aged 18-29 years in good health. The chain combines TRBV2 with TRBJ1-2; 11 bases are shared with TRBD1. The sample consisted of naive CD4+ T cells from blood. CDR3 coding DNA: TGTGCCAGCAGTGCTGGAGGGACAGGGGGCTATGGCTACACCTTC. It is translated as CASSAGGTGGYGYTF.